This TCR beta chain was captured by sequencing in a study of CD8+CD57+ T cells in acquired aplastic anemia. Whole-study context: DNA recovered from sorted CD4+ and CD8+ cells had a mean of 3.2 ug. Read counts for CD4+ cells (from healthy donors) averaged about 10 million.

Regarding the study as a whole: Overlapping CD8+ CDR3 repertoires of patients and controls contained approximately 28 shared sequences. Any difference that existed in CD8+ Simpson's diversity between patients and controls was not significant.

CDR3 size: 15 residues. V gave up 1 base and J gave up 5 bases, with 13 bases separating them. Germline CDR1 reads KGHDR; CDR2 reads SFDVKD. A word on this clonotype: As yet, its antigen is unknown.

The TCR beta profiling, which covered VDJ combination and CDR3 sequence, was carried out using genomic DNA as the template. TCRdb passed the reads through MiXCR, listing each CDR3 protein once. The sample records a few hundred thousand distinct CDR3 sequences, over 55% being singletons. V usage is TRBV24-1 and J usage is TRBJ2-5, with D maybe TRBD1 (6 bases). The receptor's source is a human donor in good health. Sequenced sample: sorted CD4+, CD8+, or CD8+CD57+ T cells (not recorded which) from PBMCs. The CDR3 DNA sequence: TGTGCCACCAGTGATTTACTGGGGGCGCGGGAGACCCAGTACTTC. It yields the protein CATSDLLGARETQYF.